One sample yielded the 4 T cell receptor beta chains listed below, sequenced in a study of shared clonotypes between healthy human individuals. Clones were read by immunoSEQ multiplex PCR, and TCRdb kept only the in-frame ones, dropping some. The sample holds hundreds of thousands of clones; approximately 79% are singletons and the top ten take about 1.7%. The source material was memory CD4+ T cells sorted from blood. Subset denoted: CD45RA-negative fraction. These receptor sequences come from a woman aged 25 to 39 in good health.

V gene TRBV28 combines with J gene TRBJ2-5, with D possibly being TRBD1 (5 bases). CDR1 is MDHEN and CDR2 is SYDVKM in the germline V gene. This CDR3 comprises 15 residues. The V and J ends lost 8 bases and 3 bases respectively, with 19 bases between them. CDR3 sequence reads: CASGSDGDREETQYF. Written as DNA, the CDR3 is TGTGCCAGCGGGTCGGATGGCGACAGAGAAGAGACCCAGTACTTC. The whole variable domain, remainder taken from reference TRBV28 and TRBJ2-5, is DVKVTQSSRYLVKRTGEKVFLECVQDMDHENMFWYRQDPGLGLRLIYFSYDVKMKEKGDIPEGYSVSREKKERFSLILESASTNQTSMYLCASGSDGDREETQYFGPGTRLLVL.

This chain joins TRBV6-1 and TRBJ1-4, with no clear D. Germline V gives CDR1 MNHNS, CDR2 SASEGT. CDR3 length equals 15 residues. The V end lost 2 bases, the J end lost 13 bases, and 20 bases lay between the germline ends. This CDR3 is CASSELRTETNRLFF. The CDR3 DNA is TGTGCCAGCAGTGAATTAAGGACGGAAACCAATAGACTGTTTTTT.

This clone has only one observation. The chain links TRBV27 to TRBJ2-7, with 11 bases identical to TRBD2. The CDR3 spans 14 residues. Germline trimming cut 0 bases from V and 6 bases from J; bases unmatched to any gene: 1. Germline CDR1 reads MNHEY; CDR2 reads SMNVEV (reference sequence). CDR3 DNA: TGTGCCAGCAGTTTATCACTAGCGGGAGCCGAGCAGTACTTC. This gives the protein CASSLSLAGAEQYF.

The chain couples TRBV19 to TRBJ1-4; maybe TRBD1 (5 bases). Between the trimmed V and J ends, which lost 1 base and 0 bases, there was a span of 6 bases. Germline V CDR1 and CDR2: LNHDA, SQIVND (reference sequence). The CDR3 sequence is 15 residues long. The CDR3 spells CASSIVGATNEKLFF. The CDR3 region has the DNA TGTGCCAGTAGTATAGTAGGGGCAACTAATGAAAAACTGTTTTTT.